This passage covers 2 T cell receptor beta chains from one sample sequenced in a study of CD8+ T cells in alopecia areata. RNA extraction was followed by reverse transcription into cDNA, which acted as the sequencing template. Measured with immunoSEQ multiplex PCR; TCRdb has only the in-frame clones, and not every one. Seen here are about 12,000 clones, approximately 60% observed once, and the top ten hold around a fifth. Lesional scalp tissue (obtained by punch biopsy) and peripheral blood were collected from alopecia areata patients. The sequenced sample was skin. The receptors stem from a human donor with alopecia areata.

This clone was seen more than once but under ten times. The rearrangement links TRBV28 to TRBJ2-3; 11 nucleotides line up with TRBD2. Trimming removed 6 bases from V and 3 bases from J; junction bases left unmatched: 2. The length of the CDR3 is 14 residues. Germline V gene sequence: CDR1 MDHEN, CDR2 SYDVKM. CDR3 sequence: CASRVAGGTDTQYF. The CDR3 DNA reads TGTGCCAGCAGGGTAGCGGGAGGGACAGATACGCAGTATTTT.

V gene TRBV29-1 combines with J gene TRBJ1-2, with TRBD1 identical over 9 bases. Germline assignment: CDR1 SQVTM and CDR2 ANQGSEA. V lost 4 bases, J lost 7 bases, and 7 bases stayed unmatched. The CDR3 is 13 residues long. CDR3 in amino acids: CSVAGTGLGGYTF. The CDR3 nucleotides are TGCAGCGTTGCCGGGACAGGGTTGGGTGGCTACACCTTC.